This TCR beta chain is from a study of blood T cell repertoires in COVID-19. Clones were sequenced by immunoSEQ multiplex PCR, and TCRdb holds only the in-frame ones, with some missing. This sample has fewer than 300,000 clones, with about 80% found just once. CDR3 length: 17 amino acids. V was trimmed by 4 bases and J by 0 bases, leaving 14 bases between them. Germline V lookup: CDR1 SGHNT, CDR2 YYREEE (reference sequence). The V and J genes are TRBV5-4 and TRBJ1-6, with D perhaps TRBD1 (6 bases). The TCR originated in an elderly woman with acute or convalescent COVID-19. Sequencing used peripheral blood. DNA of the CDR3: TGTGCCAGCAGCGGGGACATCCTAAGCTCCTATAATTCACCCCTCCACTTT. Encoded protein: CASSGDILSSYNSPLHF.